This TCR beta chain appears in the sequencing data of a study of blood T cell repertoires in COVID-19. Per the original data handling: Cell counts per sample came from amplifying reference gene primers. Assay: immunoSEQ multiplex PCR; the TCRdb copy retains only in-frame clones and omits some. V and J calls plus clone size are reproduced from that table; the DNA served to infer D and trimming. The data contain some 30,000 clones, roughly 90% of them singletons. V dropped 1 base and J dropped 8 bases, with 6 bases sitting between them. This CDR3 region has 12 residues. Germline V CDR1 and CDR2: SGHDT, YYEEEE.

Source material: peripheral blood. This chain uses TRBV5-6 with TRBJ1-4, with D possibly TRBD1 on 5 matching bases. This clonotype was obtained from a man between 60 and 75 years old with active COVID-19. Here the CDR3 reads CASSLRGEKLFF. Written as DNA, the CDR3 is TGTGCCAGCAGCTTGAGGGGCGAAAAACTGTTTTTT.